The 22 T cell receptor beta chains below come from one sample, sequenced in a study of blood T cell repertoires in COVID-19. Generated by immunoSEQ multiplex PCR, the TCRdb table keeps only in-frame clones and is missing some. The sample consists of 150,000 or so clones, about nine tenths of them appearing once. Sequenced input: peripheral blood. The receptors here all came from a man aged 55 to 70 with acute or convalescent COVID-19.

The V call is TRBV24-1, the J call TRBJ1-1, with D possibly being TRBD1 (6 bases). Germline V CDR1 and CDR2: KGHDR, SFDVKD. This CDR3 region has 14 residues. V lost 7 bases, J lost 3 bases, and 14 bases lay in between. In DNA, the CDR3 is TGTGCCACCAGGGAACAGGGTCGGGACACTGAAGCTTTCTTT. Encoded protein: CATREQGRDTEAFF.

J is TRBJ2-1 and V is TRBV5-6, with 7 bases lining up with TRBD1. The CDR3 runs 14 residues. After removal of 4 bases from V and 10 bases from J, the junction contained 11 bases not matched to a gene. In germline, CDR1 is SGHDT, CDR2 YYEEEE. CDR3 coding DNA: TGTGCCAGCAGCGTACGACAGGGTCTGGGGGAGCAGTTCTTC. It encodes CASSVRQGLGEQFF.

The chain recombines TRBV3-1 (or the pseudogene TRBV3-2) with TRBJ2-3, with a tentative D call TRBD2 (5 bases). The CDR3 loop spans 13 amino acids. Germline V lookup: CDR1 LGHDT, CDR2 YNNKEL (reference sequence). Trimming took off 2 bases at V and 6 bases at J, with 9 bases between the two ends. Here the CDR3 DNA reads TGTGCCAGCAGCCAACTCGGCGGGGATACGCAGTATTTT. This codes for CASSQLGGDTQYF.

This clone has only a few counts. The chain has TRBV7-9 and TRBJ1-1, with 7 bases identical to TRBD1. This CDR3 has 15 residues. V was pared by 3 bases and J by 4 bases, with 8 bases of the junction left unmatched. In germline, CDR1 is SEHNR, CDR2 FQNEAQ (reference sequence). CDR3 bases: TGTGCCAGCAGCTTTTATGGGCAGGGGGGCACTGAAGCTTTCTTT. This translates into CASSFYGQGGTEAFF.

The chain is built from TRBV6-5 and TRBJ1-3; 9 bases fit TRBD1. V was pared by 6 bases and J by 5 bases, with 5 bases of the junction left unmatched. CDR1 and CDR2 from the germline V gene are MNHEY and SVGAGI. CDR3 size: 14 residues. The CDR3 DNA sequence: TGTGCCAGCAGGAGGACAGGGGAAAGAAACACCATATATTTT. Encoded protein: CASRRTGERNTIYF.

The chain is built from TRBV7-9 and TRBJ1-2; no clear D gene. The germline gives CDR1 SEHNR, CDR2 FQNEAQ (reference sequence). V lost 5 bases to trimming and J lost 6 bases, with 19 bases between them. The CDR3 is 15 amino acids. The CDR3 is CASSDGGRGSNGYTF. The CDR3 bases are TGTGCCAGCAGCGACGGAGGGCGGGGTTCGAATGGCTACACCTTC.

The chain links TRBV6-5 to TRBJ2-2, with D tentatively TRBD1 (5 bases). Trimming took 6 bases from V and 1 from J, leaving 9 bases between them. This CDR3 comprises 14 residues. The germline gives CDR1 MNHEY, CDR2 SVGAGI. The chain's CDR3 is CASRGTGNTGELFF. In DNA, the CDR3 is TGTGCCAGCAGGGGTACAGGGAACACCGGGGAGCTGTTTTTT.

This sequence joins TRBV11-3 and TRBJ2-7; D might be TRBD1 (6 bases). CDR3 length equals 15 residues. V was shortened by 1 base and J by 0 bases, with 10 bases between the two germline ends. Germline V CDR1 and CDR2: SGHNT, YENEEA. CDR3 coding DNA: TGTGCCAGCAGCTTAGGGGGGCTGAGCTCCTACGAGCAGTACTTC. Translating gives CASSLGGLSSYEQYF.

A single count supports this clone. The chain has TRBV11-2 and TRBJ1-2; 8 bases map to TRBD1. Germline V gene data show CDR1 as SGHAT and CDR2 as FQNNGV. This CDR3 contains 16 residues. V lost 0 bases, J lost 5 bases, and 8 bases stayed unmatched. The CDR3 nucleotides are TGTGCCAGCAGCTTAGATCTCCGGACAGGGCTATATGGCTACACCTTC. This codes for CASSLDLRTGLYGYTF.

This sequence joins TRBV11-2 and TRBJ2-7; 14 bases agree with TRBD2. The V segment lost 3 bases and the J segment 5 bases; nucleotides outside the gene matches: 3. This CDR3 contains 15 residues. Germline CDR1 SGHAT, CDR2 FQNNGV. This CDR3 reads CASSLGTSGGNEQYV. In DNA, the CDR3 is TGTGCCAGCAGCTTGGGGACTAGCGGGGGCAACGAGCAGTACGTC.

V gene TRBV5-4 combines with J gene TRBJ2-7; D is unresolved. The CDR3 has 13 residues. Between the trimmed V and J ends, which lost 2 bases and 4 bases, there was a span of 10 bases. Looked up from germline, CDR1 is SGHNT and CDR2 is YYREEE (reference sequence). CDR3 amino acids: CASSFGPNYEQYF. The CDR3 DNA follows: TGTGCCAGCAGCTTTGGCCCGAATTACGAGCAGTACTTC.

The CDR3 region has the DNA TGTGCCACCAGTACCCCCGGGACTAGCCACTACAATGAGCAGTTCTTC. Translated: CATSTPGTSHYNEQFF. This chain joins TRBV24-1 and TRBJ2-1; 9 bases align to TRBD2. The length of the CDR3 is 16 residues. V trimming: 6 bases; J trimming: 3 bases; junction bases outside the gene matches: 8. Germline V gives CDR1 KGHDR, CDR2 SFDVKD.

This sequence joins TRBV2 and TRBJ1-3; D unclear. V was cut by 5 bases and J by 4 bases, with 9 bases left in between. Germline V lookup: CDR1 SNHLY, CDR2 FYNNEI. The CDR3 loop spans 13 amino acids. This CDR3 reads CASSPTAGNTIYF. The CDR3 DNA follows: TGTGCCAGCAGTCCTACAGCCGGAAACACCATATATTTT.

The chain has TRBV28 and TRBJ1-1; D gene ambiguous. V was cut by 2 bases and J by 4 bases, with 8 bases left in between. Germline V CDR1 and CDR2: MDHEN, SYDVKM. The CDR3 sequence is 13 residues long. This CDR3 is CASSLNRVTEAFF. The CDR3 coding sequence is TGTGCCAGCAGTTTAAACCGGGTCACTGAAGCTTTCTTT.

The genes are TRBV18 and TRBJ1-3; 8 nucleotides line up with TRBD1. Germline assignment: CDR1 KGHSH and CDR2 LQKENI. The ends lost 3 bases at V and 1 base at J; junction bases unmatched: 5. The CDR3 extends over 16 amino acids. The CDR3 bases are TGTGCCAGCTCACCTCGACAGGGGAGATCTGGAAACACCATATATTTT. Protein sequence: CASSPRQGRSGNTIYF.

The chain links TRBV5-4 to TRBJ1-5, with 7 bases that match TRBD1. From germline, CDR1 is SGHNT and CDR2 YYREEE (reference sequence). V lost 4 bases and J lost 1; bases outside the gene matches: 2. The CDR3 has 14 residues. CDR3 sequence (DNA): TGTGCCAGCAGCATACAGGGGAGCAATCAGCCCCAGCATTTT. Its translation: CASSIQGSNQPQHF.

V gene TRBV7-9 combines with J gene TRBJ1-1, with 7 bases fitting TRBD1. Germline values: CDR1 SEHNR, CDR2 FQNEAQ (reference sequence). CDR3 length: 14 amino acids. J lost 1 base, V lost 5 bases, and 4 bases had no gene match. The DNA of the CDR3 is TGTGCCAGCAGCCACTCAGGGGGGAACACTGAAGCTTTCTTT. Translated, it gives CASSHSGGNTEAFF.

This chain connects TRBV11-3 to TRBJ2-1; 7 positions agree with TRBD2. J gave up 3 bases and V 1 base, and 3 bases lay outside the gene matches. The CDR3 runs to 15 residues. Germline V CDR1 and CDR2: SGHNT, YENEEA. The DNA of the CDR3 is TGTGCCAGCAGCTTAGGGGGAGGGCGCTACAATGAGCAGTTCTTC. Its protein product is CASSLGGGRYNEQFF.

CDR3 in amino acids: CASSPTGQGYEQYF. The CDR3 DNA is TGTGCCAGCTCACCCACAGGACAGGGCTACGAGCAGTACTTC. The chain carries TRBV18 and TRBJ2-7, with TRBD1 matching over 8 bases. There are 14 residues in the CDR3. The V segment lost 3 bases and the J segment 3 bases; nucleotides outside the gene matches: 4. Germline loops: CDR1 KGHSH, CDR2 LQKENI.

CDR3 amino acids: CASSQDSWELGNTIYF. Here the CDR3 DNA reads TGCGCCAGCAGCCAAGATTCGTGGGAGCTTGGAAACACCATATATTTT. The gene calls are TRBV4-1 and TRBJ1-3, with no clear D. Trimming took 0 bases from V and 3 from J, leaving 12 bases between them. From germline, CDR1 is MGHRA and CDR2 YSYEKL. The CDR3 totals 16 residues.

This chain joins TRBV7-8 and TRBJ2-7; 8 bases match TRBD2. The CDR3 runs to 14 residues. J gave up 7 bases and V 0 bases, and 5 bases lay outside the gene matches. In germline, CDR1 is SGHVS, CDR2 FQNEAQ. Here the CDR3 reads CASSLAGGVREQYV. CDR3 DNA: TGTGCCAGCAGCTTAGCCGGGGGGGTCCGAGAGCAGTACGTC.

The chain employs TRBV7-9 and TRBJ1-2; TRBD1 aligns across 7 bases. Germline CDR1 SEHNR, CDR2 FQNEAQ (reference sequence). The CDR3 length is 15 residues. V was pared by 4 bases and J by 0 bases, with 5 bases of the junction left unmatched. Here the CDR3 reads CASSYPGTANYGYTF. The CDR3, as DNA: TGTGCCAGCAGCTACCCCGGGACAGCTAACTATGGCTACACCTTC.